The text below deals with one T cell receptor beta chain. Its specificity is not known. The data stem from a study of shared clonotypes between healthy human individuals. An even split of each subset's genomic DNA across several immunoSEQ plates was performed. The protocol was immunoSEQ multiplex PCR, while the TCRdb copy is restricted to in-frame clones and leaves out a portion. The sample lists roughly 2,300,000 clones, around 90% occurring once. Study results and caveats: Blood was the sole source, and tissue repertoires probably differ.

Germline lookup yields CDR1 MGHRA and CDR2 YSYEKL. This CDR3 region has 18 residues. V shed 1 base and J 3 bases; nucleotides not matched to a gene: 12. In the CD4+ fraction, cells were divided into CD45RA+ naive and CD45RA-negative memory subsets. What was sequenced was naive CD4+ T cells from PBMCs. Subset noted: CD45RA+ positively selected. This receptor was obtained from a man aged 18 to 30 in good health. Some clones in this sample may be carry-over from other donors' samples. The chain is built from TRBV4-1 and TRBJ1-3; the match to TRBD1 covers 7 bases. CDR3 sequence: CASSQAFLQGQFGNTIYF. The CDR3 DNA is TGCGCCAGCAGCCAAGCGTTTTTACAGGGGCAATTTGGAAACACCATATATTTT.